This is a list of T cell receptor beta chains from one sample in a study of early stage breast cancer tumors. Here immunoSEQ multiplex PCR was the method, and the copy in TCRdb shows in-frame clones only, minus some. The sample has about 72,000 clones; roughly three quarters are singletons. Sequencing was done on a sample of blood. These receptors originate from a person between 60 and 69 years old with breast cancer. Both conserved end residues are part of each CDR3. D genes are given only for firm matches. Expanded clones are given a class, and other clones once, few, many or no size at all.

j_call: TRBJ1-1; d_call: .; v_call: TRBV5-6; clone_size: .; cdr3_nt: TGTGCCAGCAGCCCCTTTTCGGCGAACACTGAAGCTTTCTTT; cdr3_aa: CASSPFSANTEAFF
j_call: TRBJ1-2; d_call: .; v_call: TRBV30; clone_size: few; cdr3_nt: TGTGCCCGGAACAGGGATCATGGCTACACCTTC; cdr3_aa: CARNRDHGYTF
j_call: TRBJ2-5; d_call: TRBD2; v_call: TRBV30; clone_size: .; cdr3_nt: TGTGCCTGGAGTCCTAGAGGGGAGGGTTTGGCTAGGACCCAGTACTTC; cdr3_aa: CAWSPRGEGLARTQYF
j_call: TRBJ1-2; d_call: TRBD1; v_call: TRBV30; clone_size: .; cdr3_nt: TGTGCCTGGAGCGGACAGGCGGTATATGGCTACACCTTC; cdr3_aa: CAWSGQAVYGYTF
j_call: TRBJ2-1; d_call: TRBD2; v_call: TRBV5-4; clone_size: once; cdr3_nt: TGTGCCAGCAGCGGCGGACTAGCGGGGACGTACAATGAGCAGTTCTTC; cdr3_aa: CASSGGLAGTYNEQFF
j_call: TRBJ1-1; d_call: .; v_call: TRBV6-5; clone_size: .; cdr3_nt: TGTGCCAGCCGCCCATGGGGGGAGGACACTGAAGCTTTCTTT; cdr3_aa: CASRPWGEDTEAFF
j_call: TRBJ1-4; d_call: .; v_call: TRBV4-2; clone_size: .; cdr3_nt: TGTGCCAGCACCCGACAGGAGAATGAAAAACTGTTTTTT; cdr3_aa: CASTRQENEKLFF
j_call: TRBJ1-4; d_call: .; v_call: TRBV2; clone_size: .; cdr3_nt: TGTGCCAGCAGCTCGGACAGTAATGAAAAACTGTTTTTT; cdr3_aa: CASSSDSNEKLFF
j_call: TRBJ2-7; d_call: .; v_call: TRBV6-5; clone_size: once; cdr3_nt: TGTGCCAGCAGTTACTCGGGACAACGCTACGAGCAGTACTTC; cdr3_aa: CASSYSGQRYEQYF
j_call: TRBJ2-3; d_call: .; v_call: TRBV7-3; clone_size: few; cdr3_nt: TGTGCCAGCAGCTTTCGAAGAACAGATACGCAGTATTTT; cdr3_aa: CASSFRRTDTQYF
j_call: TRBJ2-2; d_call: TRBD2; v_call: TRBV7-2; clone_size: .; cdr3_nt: TGTGCCAGCAGCTCCCCGGGACTAGCGGGAGAACCGAACACCGGGGAGCTGTTTTTT; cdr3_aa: CASSSPGLAGEPNTGELFF
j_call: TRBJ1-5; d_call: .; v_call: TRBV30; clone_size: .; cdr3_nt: TGTGCCTGGAGTAAGGGTAGCAATCAGCCCCAGCATTTT; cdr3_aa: CAWSKGSNQPQHF
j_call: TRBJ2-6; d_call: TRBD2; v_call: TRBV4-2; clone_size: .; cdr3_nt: TGTGCCAGCAGCCAAGATTTACTAGCGGGAGTTGGGGCCAACGTCCTGACTTTC; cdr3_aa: CASSQDLLAGVGANVLTF
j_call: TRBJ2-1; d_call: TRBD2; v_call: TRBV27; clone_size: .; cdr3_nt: TGTGCCAGCAGTACCCGCCGGACTAGCGGGAGCTATGAGCAGTTCTTC; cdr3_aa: CASSTRRTSGSYEQFF
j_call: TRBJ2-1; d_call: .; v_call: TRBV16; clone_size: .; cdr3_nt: TGTGCCAGCAGCCAATTTGGCGCCTACAATGAGCAGTTCTTC; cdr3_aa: CASSQFGAYNEQFF